Listed below are T cell receptor beta chains from one sample, sequenced in a study of cytotoxic CD8 clonotypes in ibrutinib-treated CLL. Measured with immunoSEQ multiplex PCR; TCRdb has only the in-frame clones, and not every one. The table records over 20,000 clones, about 75% of them present only once. Sequenced here: PBMCs, sampled before ibrutinib treatment. These receptors all come from a human donor with chronic lymphocytic leukemia. Both conserved end residues are part of each CDR3. A D gene is named only where the DNA matches it firmly. The size entry is marked missing in some rows and otherwise reads once, few, many or a size class.

TRBV5-8	TRBJ1-3	few	-	TGTGCCAGCAGCTTGTTTTCCGCGGAATCTGGAAACACCATATATTTT	CASSLFSAESGNTIYF
TRBV28	TRBJ2-3	-	-	TGTGCCAGCGAATCAGAACCATTATCTAGCACAGATACGCAGTATTTT	CASESEPLSSTDTQYF
TRBV6-6	TRBJ1-5	-	TRBD1	TGTGCCAGCCAGGGACAGAATAGCAATCAGCCCCAGCATTTT	CASQGQNSNQPQHF
TRBV5-1	TRBJ2-3	-	-	TGCGCCAGCAGCTTGAGGAGGGGGGTGACAGATACGCAGTATTTT	CASSLRRGVTDTQYF
TRBV6-5	TRBJ1-1	once	-	TGTGCCAGCAGTTACGGCCGCCAGGGGAACACTGAAGCTTTCTTT	CASSYGRQGNTEAFF
TRBV10-3	TRBJ2-7	-	TRBD2	TGTGCCTCCGCCCAGCGGGAGGGCTACGAGCAGTACTTC	CASAQREGYEQYF
TRBV5-1	TRBJ1-6	-	-	TGCGCCAGCAGCGAACAGGAGAACTCCTATAATTCACCCCTCCACTTT	CASSEQENSYNSPLHF
TRBV11-2	TRBJ2-2	-	TRBD1	TGTGCCAGCAGCTTAGGTTTGGGACAGCCGAAGATCGGGGAGCTGTTTTTT	CASSLGLGQPKIGELFF
TRBV15	TRBJ1-2	-	-	TGTGCCACCAGCAGAGATAATGGGTTCAGGAGGGGCTACACCTTC	CATSRDNGFRRGYTF
TRBV19	TRBJ1-3	-	TRBD1	TGTGCCAGTAGGGGACAGAACTCTGGAAACACCATATATTTT	CASRGQNSGNTIYF
TRBV6-5	TRBJ1-4	-	-	TGTGCCAGCTGCCTACAGTCGAGCCCTGAAAAACTGTTTTTT	CASCLQSSPEKLFF
TRBV2	TRBJ1-1	-	TRBD1	TGTGCCAGCCAATTAAGACAGGGGTTGAACACTGAAGCTTTCTTT	CASQLRQGLNTEAFF
TRBV19	TRBJ1-1	-	-	TGTGCCAGTAGTATCAGTAGGGTGAACACTGAAGCTTTCTTT	CASSISRVNTEAFF
TRBV5-1	TRBJ2-7	once	-	TGCGCCAGCAGCCCGGACGGCTCTCCCTCCTACGAGCAGTACTTC	CASSPDGSPSYEQYF
TRBV28	TRBJ1-2	-	-	TGTGCCAGCACCAAGGGGGGGTTAGGCTATGGCTACACCTTC	CASTKGGLGYGYTF
TRBV4-3	TRBJ2-3	-	TRBD2	TGCGCCAGCAGCCAAGATATGTCCCTTTCTAGCGGGAGATACGATACGCAGTATTTT	CASSQDMSLSSGRYDTQYF
TRBV27	TRBJ1-3	-	-	TGTGCCAGCAGTCCCCTCTTGACATCTGGAAACACCATATATTTT	CASSPLLTSGNTIYF
TRBV6-5	TRBJ2-5	-	-	TGTGCCAGCAGTTACAACCAACCTCGCGAGACCCAGTACTTC	CASSYNQPRETQYF
TRBV11-2	TRBJ2-3	-	-	TGTGCCAGCAGCTCGCAAGGTGCCACAGATACGCAGTATTTT	CASSSQGATDTQYF
TRBV2	TRBJ2-4	-	TRBD2	TGTGCCAGCAGCCCTCGCCCCCCCGGGACTAGCGGGGCCAAAAACATTCAGTACTTC	CASSPRPPGTSGAKNIQYF
TRBV7-9	TRBJ1-2	medium-sized	-	TGTGCCAGTCGGGAGGGCCTGGAGTATGGCTACACCTTC	CASREGLEYGYTF
TRBV19	TRBJ1-4	-	TRBD1	TGTGCCAGTTCGGACAGGGGGAAACTGTTTTTT	CASSDRGKLFF
TRBV12-5	TRBJ1-4	few	-	TGTGCTAGTGGTTTGCACCCAGGGGTCGCAACTAATGAAAAACTGTTTTTT	CASGLHPGVATNEKLFF
TRBV7-6	TRBJ2-1	-	TRBD1	TGTGCCAGCAGCTTAGGTGGGACTTTCGGACAGGGTGACAATGAGCAGTTCTTC	CASSLGGTFGQGDNEQFF
TRBV6-5	TRBJ1-6	-	TRBD1	TGTGCCATTAAGGCGGGACAGGAAAATTCACCCCTCCACTTT	CAIKAGQENSPLHF
TRBV11-1	TRBJ2-5	-	TRBD2	TGTGCCAGCAGCTTTCCGACTAGCGGGAGGGATGAGACCCAGTACTTC	CASSFPTSGRDETQYF
TRBV6-6	TRBJ2-5	-	TRBD1	TGTGCCAGCGGCACGCATCGACAGGGGGCGCCGGAGACCCAGTACTTC	CASGTHRQGAPETQYF
TRBV29-1	TRBJ1-2	-	TRBD1	TGCAGCGTCGTTACAGGGGAAGGCAGCTATGGCTACACCTTC	CSVVTGEGSYGYTF
TRBV21-1	TRBJ2-7	-	-	TGTGCCAGCAGTACCAAAGAGTCCTACGAGCAGTACTTC	CASSTKESYEQYF
TRBV28	TRBJ1-4	-	-	TGTGCCAGCAGTTTATTCGGCGGGGCGAGTAATGAAAAACTGTTTTTT	CASSLFGGASNEKLFF
TRBV7-2	TRBJ2-7	-	-	TGTGCCAGCAGCCTTAATGGGGCCTACGAGCAGTACTTC	CASSLNGAYEQYF
TRBV30	TRBJ1-3	-	-	TGTGCCTGGAGTTCTGGAGGGGCTGGAAACACCATATATTTT	CAWSSGGAGNTIYF
TRBV5-4	TRBJ1-6	-	-	TGTGCCAGCAGAGCACTTGAAAATTCACCCCTCCACTTT	CASRALENSPLHF
TRBV13	TRBJ2-3	few	-	TGTGCCAGCAGCTTATGGGGGTGGGATACGCAGTATTTT	CASSLWGWDTQYF
TRBV6-5	TRBJ2-1	-	TRBD1	TGTGCCAGCAGACGGGACAGGGCTGGGTCGGGTGAGCAGTTCTTC	CASRRDRAGSGEQFF
TRBV5-8	TRBJ2-5	-	TRBD2	TGTGCCAGCAGGACTAGCGGGAGTCGGGAGACCCAGTACTTC	CASRTSGSRETQYF
TRBV6-5	TRBJ1-2	-	-	TGTGCCAGCAGTTGGAACAGGGCTGGCTATGGCTACACCTTC	CASSWNRAGYGYTF
TRBV2	TRBJ1-3	once	-	TGTGCCAGCAGGTTCAGGGGAAGCGGAAACACCATATATTTT	CASRFRGSGNTIYF
TRBV30	TRBJ1-2	-	-	TGTGCCTGGAGTTTTGGACCAGGTGGCTACACCTTC	CAWSFGPGGYTF
TRBV29-1	TRBJ2-3	-	TRBD2	TGCAGCGCCCTAGCGGGAGCAGATACGCAGTATTTT	CSALAGADTQYF
TRBV9	TRBJ1-2	-	-	TGTGCCAGCAGCGCCAACTTTGGAGGGGCGCGAGGCTACACCTTC	CASSANFGGARGYTF
TRBV7-6	TRBJ1-1	-	-	TGTGCCAGCAGCTTTGGGTCTAACACTGAAGCTTTCTTT	CASSFGSNTEAFF
TRBV5-1	TRBJ2-1	-	TRBD2	TGCGCCAGCAGCCCTCCGAAGCTAGCGGTTAGTAATGAGCAGTTCTTC	CASSPPKLAVSNEQFF
TRBV7-4	TRBJ1-3	-	-	TGTGCCAGCAGCCGACAGTTATACTCTGGAAACACCATATATTTT	CASSRQLYSGNTIYF
TRBV5-1	TRBJ2-2	-	TRBD2	TGCGCCAGCAGCTTGGGACTAGCGGGTTACACCGGGGAGCTGTTTTTT	CASSLGLAGYTGELFF
TRBV18	TRBJ1-2	-	-	TGCGCCAGCTCGCTAGACACAGACGTTTATGGCTACACCTTC	CASSLDTDVYGYTF
TRBV19	TRBJ2-5	-	TRBD2	TGTGCCCCACCGGGACTAGCGGAGGAGGAGACCCAGTACTTC	CAPPGLAEEETQYF
TRBV4-3	TRBJ2-3	-	TRBD2	TGCGCCAGCAGCCAAGACTTAGCGGGAGGGAGAGGGGCCACAGATACGCAGTATTTT	CASSQDLAGGRGATDTQYF
TRBV10-3	TRBJ1-1	-	TRBD1	TGTGCCATCAGCCCGACAGGGGGCATCGGTGAAGCTTTCTTT	CAISPTGGIGEAFF
TRBV11-2	TRBJ2-3	-	TRBD2	TGTGCCAGCAGCTCTATAGCGGGATACACAGATACGCAGTATTTT	CASSSIAGYTDTQYF
TRBV5-6	TRBJ1-1	once	TRBD1	TGTGCCAGCAGCTTGGCCACAGGGGGCTGGGTCACTGAAGCTTTCTTT	CASSLATGGWVTEAFF